This entry is about one TCR beta chain. This clonotype showed up many times. Its recognized antigen is unknown. Within one base of it there is no much larger clone, and no base qualities were kept. Trimming removed 4 bases from V and 1 base from J; the gene matches leave 4 bases unexplained. CDR1 and CDR2 (DFQATT, SNEGSKA) derive from the germline V gene (reference sequence). The CDR3 goes from the cysteine to the phenylalanine over 14 residues. The retained sequence is limited to the CDR3, 42 bases, with the frame set at the first base. The library was made by multiplex PCR. This sample was sequenced with an Illumina HiSeq 4000. CDR3 regions were amplified by Arm-PCR with iRepertoire HTBI primers to construct TCR beta libraries. Before sequencing, the PCR products underwent gel purification. In the authors' own workflow: Gene usage analysis of CDR3 amino acid clonotypes relied on the approximately 60 TRBV and about 15 TRBJ segments identified across samples. COPE and FqMerger were used to merge the filtered high-quality paired reads into contigs. BLAST was used to align contigs to the IMGT TRBV, TRBD and TRBJ reference genes, and CDR3 was defined following IMGT. Any clonotype with a frequency above 0.1% was counted as a highly expanded clone. Repertoire diversity was measured by Shannon entropy, and V-J evenness by the Gini coefficient. Clonotypes shared by more than one individual were considered public. TCRdb's own reprocessing of the public reads used fastp at Q25 and MiXCR and kept productive beta chains. CDR3 protein duplicates are merged, each entry listing the most common genes and DNA. The authors' filters were not applied to this entry. The sample contains hundreds of thousands of distinct CDR3 sequences, approximately 12% of them found a single time. Roughly a tenth of the sample comes from the top ten.

The record originates from a study of regulatory T cells in long-lasting Graves disease (dated by TCRdb to about 2021). Turning to the overall study: In the newly diagnosed Graves' disease group, patients had been taking antithyroid drugs for less than 3 months. Persistent Graves' disease patients were compared with newly diagnosed Graves' disease patients by peripheral blood TCR sequencing and RNA sequencing. The study was conducted in China and was registered as a clinical trial. TCR sequencing covered 13 persistent and approximately 20 newly diagnosed Graves' disease patients, 33 samples in total.

This specimen's time point label, per the study, means: newly diagnosed GD, antithyroid drugs for less than 3 months. RNA was extracted from PBMCs in TRIzol for both TCR sequencing and RNA sequencing. The diagnosis of Graves' disease was made according to American Thyroid Association guidelines. The patients came from an endocrinology department in Xi'an, China. Each patient gave about 9.1 milliliters of peripheral blood, collected in an EDTA anticoagulant tube. PBMCs were isolated by Ficoll Paque Plus density gradient separation without further T cell sorting. An Agilent 2100 Bioanalyzer and agarose gel were used to assess RNA quality, and a NanoDrop 2000 was used to measure RNA concentration. Overall study outcomes, separate from this receptor: More public clonotypes were shared among persistent patients (approximately 3,000) than among newly diagnosed patients (approximately 930). Only the TCR beta chain was sequenced and analyzed. The small sample size was acknowledged by the authors as a limitation that may reduce accuracy. Because the primary lesion, thyroid tissue, could not be accessed, the study looked at peripheral blood alone. Persistent disease showed preferential use of TRBV28, TRBJ1-2 and TRBJ2-5, whereas newly diagnosed disease favored TRBV20-1 and TRBJ2-1. Persistent Graves' disease patients showed lower TCR Shannon entropy and fewer highly expanded clones than newly diagnosed patients, suggesting clonal expansion.

This sample also appeared in a second study, on T cells in Graves' hyperthyroidism and ophthalmopathy. The second study's paper adds: A patient counted as having stable Graves' hyperthyroidism if no progression to ophthalmopathy occurred over 18 months of follow-up. Hyperthyroidism patients were aged 18 to 65 years and newly diagnosed, with disease duration of less than 2 months. Exclusion was applied to patients with uncontrolled infections, other autoimmune diseases, pregnancy or lactation. Diagnoses were established on the basis of clinical symptoms, serum thyroxine and TRAb, thyroid ultrasound, and orbital computed tomography. The TCR CDR3 was subjected to a first round of RT-PCR using the HTBI primer set and the Qiagen OneStep RT-PCR kit. Most expanded thyroid clonotypes (frequency above 0.001) were also detected in blood, a finding suggesting that blood repertoires may reflect thyroid immune responses. A 13 V-J signature model separated ophthalmopathy from stable hyperthyroidism, with approximately 87% sensitivity and about 81% specificity in cross-validation and 80%/75% in testing. In validation, the model predicted progression to ophthalmopathy a median of around 6.5 months before onset, with about 64% sensitivity and just under 75% specificity. A discovery cohort of about a hundred patients, about 40 with Graves' ophthalmopathy and about 58 with stable Graves' hyperthyroidism, was used to find distinguishing TCR V-J signatures. Prospective prediction of ophthalmopathy was tested in an independent validation cohort of approximately 19 hyperthyroidism patients and 17 patients who later progressed to ophthalmopathy. The 80 to 100 discovery patients were randomly divided into training and test sets at a 7:3 ratio. The study also compared thyroid tissue and blood T-cell repertoires from a handful of Graves' hyperthyroidism patients. After sampling, hyperthyroidism patients received methimazole starting at 30 mg daily, and ophthalmopathy patients received high-dose intravenous methylprednisolone. Libraries were constructed in a second round of multiplex PCR, after which size selection and purification were carried out. Paired-end sequencing of the libraries was performed with 100 bp reads on an Illumina HiSeq2000. SOAPnuke was used to process the raw data, with reads discarded if the reads contained adapters or uncalled bases, had a mean Phred below 15, or lacked an exact constant-primer or identifier match. High-quality paired reads were merged with COPE v1.2.5, and unique nucleotide sequences were defined as clonotypes. Clonotypes were aligned to IMGT TRBV, TRBD and TRBJ reference segments using MiTCR v1.1. The analysis was restricted to V-J combinations with a frequency above 0.0001, which together covered about 99% of the repertoires. A TCS score was defined as the ratio of F50 (clonal expansion) to E x V (chaos), with BLOSUM62-based TCRdist applied between CDR3 peptides within each V-J. Welch's t-statistics and random forest reduced roughly 500 V-J features to 13, which were used in a naive Bayes classifier (R e1071). Sample size was not statistically predetermined, and blinding of investigators to group allocation was not performed. According to the paper, TCR Vbeta CDR3 sequencing was carried out on some 130 peripheral blood samples, which came from under 50 ophthalmopathy, fewer than 80 hyperthyroidism and roughly 17 progressor patients.

The material sequenced was peripheral blood mononuclear cells (PBMCs), taken at new diagnosis, from a patient treated with antithyroid drugs. The clonotype originates from a man in his thirties or forties with Graves disease. Donor details come from another sample of the same person, matched by shared clones. The chain joins TRBV20-1 to TRBJ1-1; 9 bases in the junction line up with TRBD1. The sequenced DNA: TGCAGTGCTAAAAAACAGGGGGCGAACACTGAAGCTTTCTTT. Its protein is CSAKKQGANTEAFF.